Reported below is one T cell receptor beta chain. Its target is not known. The junction differs from germline at one of its ends, possibly a read error. Time point noted: recipient sample about 28 days before transplant, after cytoreduction. This specimen comes from a study of T cell clonotyping in hematopoietic cell transplantation. Study information: Cytoreduction preceded collection of pretransplant recipient samples. Study-level results: Few recipient clonotypes overlapped donors; over 95% were de novo at given depth. After transplant, recipient diversity fell while pathologically expanded clonotypes grew through day 180.

The CDR3 extends over 12 amino acids. Germline lookup yields CDR1 SSHAT and CDR2 FNYEAQ (reference sequence). Sequencing used immunoSEQ multiplex PCR; TCRdb keeps in-frame clones, though not all of them. The sample records tens of thousands of clones, approximately 95% being singletons. The receptor comes from a woman in her forties or fifties with acute myeloid leukemia. Some clones in this sample may be carry-over from other donors' samples. Here the sequenced sample was peripheral blood mononuclear cells, taken before stem cell transplant. The chain uses TRBV7-7 and TRBJ2-3; TRBD1 might be the D (5 bases). CDR3 loop: CASSSGSSTQYF. DNA of the CDR3: TGTGCTAGCAGCTCAGGGTCGAGTACGCAGTATTTT.